This entry lists 7 T cell receptor beta chains sequenced from one sample in a study of regulatory T cells in long-lasting Graves disease. The authors built TCR beta libraries using iRepertoire HTBI primers and Arm-PCR of CDR3 regions. TCRdb re-analysed the multiplex PCR reads in MiXCR, keeping a single row per CDR3 protein. The sample includes some 340,000 distinct CDR3 sequences, roughly 12% of them seen just once. Time point reported: newly diagnosed GD, antithyroid drugs for less than 3 months. Construction of the TCR library relied on RNA isolated from PBMCs. This same sample was also taken into another study, of T cells in Graves' hyperthyroidism and ophthalmopathy.

This sample comprised peripheral blood mononuclear cells (PBMCs), obtained at new diagnosis, from a patient treated with antithyroid drugs. The receptors here all came from a woman under 30 with Graves disease.

This chain uses TRBV28 with TRBJ2-3, with D uncertain. CDR1 and CDR2 from the germline V gene are MDHEN and SYDVKM. The CDR3 spans 15 residues. V gave up 6 bases and J gave up 3 bases, with 16 bases separating them. CDR3 nucleotides: TGTGCCAGCAGGGGCCCCCATGAGGTGACAGATACGCAGTATTTT. It specifies CASRGPHEVTDTQYF.

This clonotype was picked up a small number of times. The chain couples TRBV3-1 to TRBJ2-7; perhaps TRBD2 as D (6 bases). Germline CDR1 reads LGHDT; CDR2 reads YNNKEL (reference sequence). The CDR3 has 16 amino acids. Trimming removed 0 bases at V and 3 bases at J, with 15 bases between. The CDR3 bases are TGTGCCAGCAGCCAAGATCTTCGGGAGTGGTACTACGAGCAGTACTTC. It is translated as CASSQDLREWYYEQYF.

The chain uses TRBV19 and TRBJ2-1; D is unclear. V was pared by 3 bases and J by 2 bases, with 17 bases between. This CDR3 is built from 17 residues. CDR1 and CDR2 from the germline V gene are LNHDA and SQIVND (reference sequence). CDR3 nucleotide sequence: TGTGCCAGTAGTATTCAGGCAGCCGCAAGAGCCTACAATGAGCAGTTCTTC. Protein: CASSIQAAARAYNEQFF.

With regard to this clonotype: This sequence is one base from a far larger clone and is likely a read error. This chain joins TRBV20-1 and TRBJ2-1; D not certain. Germline V gives CDR1 DFQATT, CDR2 SNEGSKA (reference sequence). This CDR3 comprises 13 residues. V shed 0 bases and J shed 10 bases, with 13 bases lying between them. CDR3 loop: CSARDLDLDEQFF. Here the CDR3 DNA reads TGCAGTGCTAGAGATCTGGACCTGGACGAGCAGTTCTTC.

The J gene is TRBJ2-1, the V gene TRBV7-6; the match to TRBD2 covers 9 bases. Germline V gene sequence: CDR1 SGHVS, CDR2 FNYEAQ. This CDR3 region has 13 residues. V shed 9 bases and J 6 bases; nucleotides not matched to a gene: 6. The CDR3 coding sequence is TGTGCCAGTAGCGGGAGTGCGTCCAATGAGCAGTTCTTC. This gives the protein CASSGSASNEQFF.

The V gene is TRBV19, the J gene TRBJ2-2; TRBD2 matches at 7 bases. The length of the CDR3 is 15 residues. CDR1 and CDR2 from the germline V gene are LNHDA and SQIVND (reference sequence). The trim removed 5 bases at V and 0 bases at J, leaving 3 bases unmatched. The CDR3 sequence: CASSFGTTNTGELFF. In nucleotides, the CDR3 is TGTGCCAGTAGTTTCGGGACTACGAACACCGGGGAGCTGTTTTTT.

Remarks on this clonotype: This sequence may be a read error, since a much larger clone differs from it by one base. The chain is built from TRBV7-9 and TRBJ2-1; D unresolved. With 1 base removed from V and 10 bases from J, the gap between germline ends came to 14 bases. Germline-derived CDR1 and CDR2 are SEHNR and FQNEAQ (reference sequence). The CDR3 runs to 14 residues. CDR3 residues: CASSLGSTSEEQFF. CDR3 in DNA: TGTGCCAGCAGCTTAGGCTCTACCTCAGAGGAGCAGTTCTTC.